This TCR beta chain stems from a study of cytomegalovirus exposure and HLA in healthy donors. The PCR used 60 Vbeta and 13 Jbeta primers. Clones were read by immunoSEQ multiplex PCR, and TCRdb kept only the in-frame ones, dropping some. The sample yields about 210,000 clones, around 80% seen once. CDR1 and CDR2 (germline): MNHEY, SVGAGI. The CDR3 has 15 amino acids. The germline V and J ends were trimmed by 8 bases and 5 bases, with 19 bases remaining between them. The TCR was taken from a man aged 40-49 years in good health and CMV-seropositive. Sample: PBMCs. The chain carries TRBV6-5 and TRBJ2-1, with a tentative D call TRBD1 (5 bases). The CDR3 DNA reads TGTGCCAGCCCATGCAGGGCAGTTCGTAACAATGAGCAGTTCTTC. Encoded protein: CASPCRAVRNNEQFF.